This TCR beta chain comes out of a study of T cells after yellow fever vaccination. Study-level findings and limits: A small share of clonotypes appeared in both CD4 and CD8 compartments. Boosting was followed by the reappearance of most primary-vaccination clones (about 97% CD4, about 88% CD8). Weaker in magnitude, the secondary response showed a faster peak on day 5 versus 15.

This clonotype was counted a few times. Its antigen is not known. 5'RACE template switching generated TCR cDNA, adding a universal primer site and UMIs. TCRdb re-analysed the 5' RACE reads in MiXCR, keeping a single row per CDR3 protein. The sample consists of 95,000 to 100,000 distinct CDR3 sequences, about 5.8% of them appearing once. V shed 4 bases, J shed 4 bases, and the junction held 9 bases outside the gene matches. This CDR3 comprises 15 residues. CDR1 is SEHNR, CDR2 FQNEAQ, per germline (reference sequence). Specimen: CD8+ T cells sorted from PBMCs, collected 10 days after the yellow fever booster vaccination. J is TRBJ1-1 and V is TRBV7-9, with 7 bases identical to TRBD1. The clonotype comes from a man aged 18 to 30 who received the YFV17D yellow fever vaccine. The CDR3 reads CASSSRQGLATEAFF. The CDR3 DNA follows: TGTGCCAGCAGCTCGCGACAGGGTTTAGCCACTGAAGCTTTCTTT.